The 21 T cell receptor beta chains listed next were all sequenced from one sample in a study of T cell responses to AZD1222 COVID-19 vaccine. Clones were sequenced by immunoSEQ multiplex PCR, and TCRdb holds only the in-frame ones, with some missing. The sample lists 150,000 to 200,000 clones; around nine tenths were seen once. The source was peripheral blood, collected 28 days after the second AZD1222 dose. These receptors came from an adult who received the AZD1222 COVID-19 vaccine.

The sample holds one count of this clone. The CDR3 nucleotides read TGCGCCAGCAGCCAAGTAGGAGCAGGGGATAATGAAAAACTGTTTTTT. It encodes CASSQVGAGDNEKLFF. The chain combines TRBV4-3 with TRBJ1-4, with D possibly TRBD1 on 6 matching bases. The CDR3 is made up of 16 amino acids. Germline-derived CDR1 and CDR2 are LGHNA and YSLEER. V lost 1 base and J lost 4, with 13 bases in between.

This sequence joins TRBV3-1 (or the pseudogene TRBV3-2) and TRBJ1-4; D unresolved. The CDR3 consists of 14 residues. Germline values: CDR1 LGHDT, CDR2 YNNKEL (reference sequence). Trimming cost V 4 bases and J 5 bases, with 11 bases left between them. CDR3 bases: TGTGCCAGCAGCCTGATTAGATTAAATGAAAAACTGTTTTTT. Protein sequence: CASSLIRLNEKLFF.

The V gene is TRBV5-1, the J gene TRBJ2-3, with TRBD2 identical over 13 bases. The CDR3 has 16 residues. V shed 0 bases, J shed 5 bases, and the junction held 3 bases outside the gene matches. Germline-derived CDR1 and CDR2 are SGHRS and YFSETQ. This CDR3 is CASSLELAGGQDTQYF. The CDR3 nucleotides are TGCGCCAGCAGCTTGGAACTAGCGGGGGGGCAAGATACGCAGTATTTT. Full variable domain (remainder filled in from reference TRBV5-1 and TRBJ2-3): KAGVTQTPRYLIKTRGQQVTLSCSPISGHRSVSWYQQTPGQGLQFLFEYFSETQRNKGNFPGRFSGRQFSNSRSEMNVSTLELGDSALYLCASSLELAGGQDTQYFGPGTRLTVL.

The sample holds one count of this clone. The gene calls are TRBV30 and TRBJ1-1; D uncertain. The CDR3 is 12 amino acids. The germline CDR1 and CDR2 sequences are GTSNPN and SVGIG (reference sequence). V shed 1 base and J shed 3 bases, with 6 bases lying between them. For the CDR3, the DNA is TGTGCCTGGAGTGATCGGGACACTGAAGCTTTCTTT. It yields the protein CAWSDRDTEAFF.

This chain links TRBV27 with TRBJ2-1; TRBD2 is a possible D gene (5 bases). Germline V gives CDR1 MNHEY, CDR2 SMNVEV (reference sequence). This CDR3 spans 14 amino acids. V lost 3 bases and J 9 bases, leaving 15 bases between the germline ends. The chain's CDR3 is CASSLRGSLSEQFF. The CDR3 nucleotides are TGTGCCAGCAGTTTGCGAGGGAGTTTGAGTGAGCAGTTCTTC.

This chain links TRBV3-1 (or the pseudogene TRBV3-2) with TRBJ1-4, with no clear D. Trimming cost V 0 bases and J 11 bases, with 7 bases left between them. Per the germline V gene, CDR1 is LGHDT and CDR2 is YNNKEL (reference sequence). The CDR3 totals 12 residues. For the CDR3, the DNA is TGTGCCAGCAGCCAAGATTCAAGGAAACTGTTTTTT. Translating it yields CASSQDSRKLFF.

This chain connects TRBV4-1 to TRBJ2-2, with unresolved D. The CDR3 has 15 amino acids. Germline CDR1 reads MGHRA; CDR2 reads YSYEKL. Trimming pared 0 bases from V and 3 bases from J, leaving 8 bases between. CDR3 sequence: CASSQDWAYTGELFF. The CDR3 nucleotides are TGCGCCAGCAGCCAAGATTGGGCCTACACCGGGGAGCTGTTTTTT.

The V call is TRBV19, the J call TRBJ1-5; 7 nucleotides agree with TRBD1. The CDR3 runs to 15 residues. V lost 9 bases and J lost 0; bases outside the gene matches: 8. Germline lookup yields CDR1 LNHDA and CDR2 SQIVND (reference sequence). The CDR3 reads CASATGTYSNQPQHF. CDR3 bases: TGTGCCAGCGCGACAGGGACCTATAGCAATCAGCCCCAGCATTTT. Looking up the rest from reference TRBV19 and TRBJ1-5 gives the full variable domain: DGGITQSPKYLFRKEGQNVTLSCEQNLNHDAMYWYRQDPGQGLRLIYYSQIVNDFQKGDIAEGYSVSREKKESFPLTVTSAQKNPTAFYLCASATGTYSNQPQHFGDGTRLSIL.

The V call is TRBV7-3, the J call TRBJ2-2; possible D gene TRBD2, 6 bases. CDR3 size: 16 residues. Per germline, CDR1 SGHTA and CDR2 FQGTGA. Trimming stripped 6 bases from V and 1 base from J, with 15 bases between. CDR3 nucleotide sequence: TGTGCCAGCAGACGCCAACCTAGCGAGAACACCGGGGAGCTGTTTTTT. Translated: CASRRQPSENTGELFF.

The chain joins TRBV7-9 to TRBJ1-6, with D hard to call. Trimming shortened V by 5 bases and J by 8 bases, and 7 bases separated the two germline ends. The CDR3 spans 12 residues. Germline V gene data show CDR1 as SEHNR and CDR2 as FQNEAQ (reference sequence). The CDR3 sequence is CASSRGDSPLHF. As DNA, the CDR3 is TGTGCCAGCAGCCGTGGGGATTCACCCCTCCACTTT.

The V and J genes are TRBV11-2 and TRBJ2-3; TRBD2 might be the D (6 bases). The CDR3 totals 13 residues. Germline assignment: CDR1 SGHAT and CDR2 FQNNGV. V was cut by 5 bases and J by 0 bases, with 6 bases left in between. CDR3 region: CASSSGSTDTQYF. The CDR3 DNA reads TGTGCCAGCAGCAGCGGGAGCACAGATACGCAGTATTTT.

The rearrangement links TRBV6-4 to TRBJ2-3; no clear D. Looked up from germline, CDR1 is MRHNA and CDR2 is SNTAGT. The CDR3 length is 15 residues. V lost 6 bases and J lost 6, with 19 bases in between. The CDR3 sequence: CASSPQMRPWDTQYF. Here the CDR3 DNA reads TGTGCCAGCAGCCCCCAAATGAGACCCTGGGATACGCAGTATTTT.

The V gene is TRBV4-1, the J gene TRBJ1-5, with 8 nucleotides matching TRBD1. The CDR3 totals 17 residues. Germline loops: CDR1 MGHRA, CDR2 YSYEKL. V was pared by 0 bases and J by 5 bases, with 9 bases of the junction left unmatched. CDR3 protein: CASSQDTQGARDQPQHF. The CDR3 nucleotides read TGCGCCAGCAGCCAAGATACCCAGGGGGCGAGGGATCAGCCCCAGCATTTT.

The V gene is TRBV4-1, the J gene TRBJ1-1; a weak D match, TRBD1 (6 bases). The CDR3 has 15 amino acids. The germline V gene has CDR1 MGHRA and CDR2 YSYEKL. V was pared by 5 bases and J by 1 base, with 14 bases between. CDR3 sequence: CASSSQTGENTEAFF. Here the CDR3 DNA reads TGCGCCAGCAGCTCCCAGACAGGCGAGAACACTGAAGCTTTCTTT.

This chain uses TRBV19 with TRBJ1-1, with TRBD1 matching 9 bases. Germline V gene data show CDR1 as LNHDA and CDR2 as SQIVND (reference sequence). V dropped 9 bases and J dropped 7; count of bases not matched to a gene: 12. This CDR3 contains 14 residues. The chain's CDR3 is CASRSTGGEIEAFF. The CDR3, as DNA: TGTGCCAGCAGATCGACAGGGGGTGAAATTGAAGCTTTCTTT. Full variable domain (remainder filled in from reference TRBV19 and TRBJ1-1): DGGITQSPKYLFRKEGQNVTLSCEQNLNHDAMYWYRQDPGQGLRLIYYSQIVNDFQKGDIAEGYSVSREKKESFPLTVTSAQKNPTAFYLCASRSTGGEIEAFFGQGTRLTVV.

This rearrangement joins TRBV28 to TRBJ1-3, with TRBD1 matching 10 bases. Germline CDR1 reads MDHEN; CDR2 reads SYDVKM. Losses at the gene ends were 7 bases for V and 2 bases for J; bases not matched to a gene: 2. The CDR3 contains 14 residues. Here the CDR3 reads CASTGQGAGNTIYF. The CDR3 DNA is TGTGCCAGCACCGGACAGGGGGCTGGAAACACCATATATTTT.

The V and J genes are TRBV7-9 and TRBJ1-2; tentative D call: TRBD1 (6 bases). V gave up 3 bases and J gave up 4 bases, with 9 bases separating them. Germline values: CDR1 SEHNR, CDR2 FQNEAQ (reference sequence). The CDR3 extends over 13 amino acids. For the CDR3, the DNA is TGTGCCAGCAGCTTTACAGGGTTCTATGGCTACACCTTC. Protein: CASSFTGFYGYTF.

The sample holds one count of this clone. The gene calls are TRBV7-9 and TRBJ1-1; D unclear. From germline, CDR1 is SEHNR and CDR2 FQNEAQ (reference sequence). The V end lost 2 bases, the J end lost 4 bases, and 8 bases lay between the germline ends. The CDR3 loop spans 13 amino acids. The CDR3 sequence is CASSLPGTTEAFF. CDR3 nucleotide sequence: TGTGCCAGCAGCTTACCAGGTACCACTGAAGCTTTCTTT.

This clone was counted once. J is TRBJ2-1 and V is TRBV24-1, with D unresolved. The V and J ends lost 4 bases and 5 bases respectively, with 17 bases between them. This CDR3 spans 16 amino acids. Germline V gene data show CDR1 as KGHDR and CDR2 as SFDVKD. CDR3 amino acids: CATSDPTRKSNNEQFF. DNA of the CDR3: TGTGCCACCAGTGACCCAACCCGAAAGTCCAACAATGAGCAGTTCTTC.

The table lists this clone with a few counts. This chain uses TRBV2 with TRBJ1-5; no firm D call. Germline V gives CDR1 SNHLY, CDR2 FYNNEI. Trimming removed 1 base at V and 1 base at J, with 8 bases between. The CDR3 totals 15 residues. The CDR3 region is CASSEESGSNQPQHF. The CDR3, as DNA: TGTGCCAGCAGTGAAGAGTCGGGGAGCAATCAGCCCCAGCATTTT. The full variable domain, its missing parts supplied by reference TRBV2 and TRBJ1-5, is EPEVTQTPSHQVTQMGQEVILRCVPISNHLYFYWYRQILGQKVEFLVSFYNNEISEKSEIFDDQFSVERPDGSNFTLKIRSTKLEDSAMYFCASSEESGSNQPQHFGDGTRLSIL.

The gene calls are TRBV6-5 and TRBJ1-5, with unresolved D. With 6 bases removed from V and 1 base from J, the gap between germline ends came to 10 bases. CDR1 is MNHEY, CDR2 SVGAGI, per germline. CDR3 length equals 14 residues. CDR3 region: CASRRTFSNQPQHF. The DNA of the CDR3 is TGTGCCAGCAGAAGGACTTTCAGCAATCAGCCCCAGCATTTT.